What follows describes a single T cell receptor (beta chain). This clonotype was observed many times. There is no known antigen for this receptor. One base away there is no much larger clone; base qualities are not given. The sample belongs to a study of T-cell reconstitution after alpha-beta-depleted transplantation in children (dated by TCRdb to the mid-2010s). With regard to the full study: T-cell immune reconstitution after TCRalphabeta/CD19-depleted allogeneic hematopoietic cell transplantation in children was quantitatively tracked in the study by means of TCR repertoire profiling.

The library relied on PCR. The sample was run on an Illumina HiSeq 2500. Molecular barcoding was employed in the preparation of TCR libraries, with unique molecular identifiers being used to normalize TCRbeta repertoire quantification. TCRdb itself trimmed the public reads at Q25 with fastp, ran MiXCR and retained productive beta chains. Under each unique CDR3 protein, matching rows form one entry showing the most common genes and DNA. This sample gives about 690,000 distinct CDR3 sequences in total; around a sixth of them show up just once. The ten largest account for 1.1% of the sample. The germline V gene (reference sequence) gives CDR1 as DFQATT and CDR2 as SNEGSKA. V lost 4 bases and J lost 4 bases, and the count of bases not matched to a germline gene is 1. From the cysteine up to the phenylalanine, the CDR3 has a length of 14 residues. Here the CDR3 DNA is all that survives: 42 bases in frame from base 1.

This receptor was taken from a human donor who donated a stem cell graft to a child with acute myeloid leukemia. This material consisted of PBMCs from the stem cell graft donor, taken from the stem cell graft. The sequence links TRBV20-1 to TRBJ2-1; the central 13 bases match TRBD2. The CDR3 region reads CSAILAGGYNEQFF. The bases read TGCAGTGCTATACTAGCGGGGGGGTACAATGAGCAGTTCTTC.